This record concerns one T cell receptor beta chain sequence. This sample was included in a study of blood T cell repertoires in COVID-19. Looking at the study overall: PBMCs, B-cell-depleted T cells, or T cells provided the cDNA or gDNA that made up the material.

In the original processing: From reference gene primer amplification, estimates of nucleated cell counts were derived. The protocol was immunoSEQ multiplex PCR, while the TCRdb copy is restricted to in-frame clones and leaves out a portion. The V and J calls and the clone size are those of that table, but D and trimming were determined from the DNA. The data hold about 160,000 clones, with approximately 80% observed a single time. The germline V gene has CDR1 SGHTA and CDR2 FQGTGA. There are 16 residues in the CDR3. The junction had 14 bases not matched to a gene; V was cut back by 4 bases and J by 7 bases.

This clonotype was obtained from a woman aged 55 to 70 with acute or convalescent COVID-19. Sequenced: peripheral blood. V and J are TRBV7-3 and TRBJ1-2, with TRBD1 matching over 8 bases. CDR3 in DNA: TGTGCCAGCAGCTCCCAGGGGGCGTCTGTATCGGGTGGCTACACCTTC. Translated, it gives CASSSQGASVSGGYTF.